This TCR beta chain came from a study of somatic mutations in cytotoxic T cells in rheumatoid arthritis. Study-level findings and limits: Patients with rheumatoid arthritis did not differ significantly from age-matched healthy controls in CD8+ T-cell clonality.

TCRdb keeps only in-frame clones here, not all; method: immunoSEQ multiplex PCR. The repertoire holds fewer than 40,000 clones, with more than 75% as singletons. Note on this clone: The antigen is not known.

CDR1 is SGDLS, CDR2 YYNGEE, per germline. This CDR3 has 13 residues. V was cut by 2 bases and J by 9 bases, with 12 bases left in between. The source of this sequence is an adult with rheumatoid arthritis. The material sequenced was CD8+ T cells sorted from blood. The rearrangement links TRBV9 to TRBJ2-1; no clear D gene. DNA for the CDR3: TGTGCCAGCAGCGTCGTATCCGGAAGTGAGCAGTTCTTC. Amino acid sequence: CASSVVSGSEQFF. Filled out from reference TRBV9 and TRBJ2-1, the complete variable domain reads DSGVTQTPKHLITATGQRVTLRCSPRSGDLSVYWYQQSLDQGLQFLIQYYNGEERAKGNILERFSAQQFPDLHSELNLSSLELGDSALYFCASSVVSGSEQFFGPGTRLTVL.